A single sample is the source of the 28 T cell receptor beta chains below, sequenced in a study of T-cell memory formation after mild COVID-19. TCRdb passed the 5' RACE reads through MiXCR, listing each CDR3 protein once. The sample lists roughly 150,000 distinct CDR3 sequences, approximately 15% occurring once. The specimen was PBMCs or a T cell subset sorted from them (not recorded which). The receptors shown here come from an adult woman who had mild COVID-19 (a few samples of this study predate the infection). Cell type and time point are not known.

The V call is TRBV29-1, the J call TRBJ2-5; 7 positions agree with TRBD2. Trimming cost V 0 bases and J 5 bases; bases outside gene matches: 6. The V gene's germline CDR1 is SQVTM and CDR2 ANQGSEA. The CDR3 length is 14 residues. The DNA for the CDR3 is TGCAGCGTTGAAGATCTAAGCGGGGTTGAGACCCAGTACTTC. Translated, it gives CSVEDLSGVETQYF.

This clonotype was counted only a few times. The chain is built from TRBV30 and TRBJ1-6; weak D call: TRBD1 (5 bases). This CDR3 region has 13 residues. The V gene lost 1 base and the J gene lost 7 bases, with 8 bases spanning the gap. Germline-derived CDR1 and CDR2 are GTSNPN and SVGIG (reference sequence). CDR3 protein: CAWSGQGNSPLHF. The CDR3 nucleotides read TGTGCCTGGAGTGGGCAGGGAAATTCACCCCTCCACTTT. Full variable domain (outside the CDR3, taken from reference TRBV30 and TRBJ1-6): SQTIHQWPATLVQPVGSPLSLECTVEGTSNPNLYWYRQAAGRGLQLLFYSVGIGQISSEVPQNLSASRPQDRQFILSSKKLLLSDSGFYLCAWSGQGNSPLHFGNGTRLTVT.

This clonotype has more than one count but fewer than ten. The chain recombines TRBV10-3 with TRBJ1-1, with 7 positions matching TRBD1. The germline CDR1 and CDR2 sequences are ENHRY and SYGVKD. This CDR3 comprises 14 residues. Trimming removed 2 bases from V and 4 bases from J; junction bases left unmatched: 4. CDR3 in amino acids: CAISEEGAVTEAFF. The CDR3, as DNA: TGTGCCATCAGTGAGGAGGGGGCGGTCACTGAAGCTTTCTTT.

CDR3 in amino acids: CASSYVGGGYEQYF. CDR3 DNA: TGTGCCAGCAGCTATGTTGGTGGTGGGTACGAGCAGTACTTC. This chain links TRBV12-3 or TRBV12-4 with TRBJ2-7; the D is unclear. V was cut by 6 bases and J by 4 bases, with 16 bases left in between. CDR3 length: 14 residues.

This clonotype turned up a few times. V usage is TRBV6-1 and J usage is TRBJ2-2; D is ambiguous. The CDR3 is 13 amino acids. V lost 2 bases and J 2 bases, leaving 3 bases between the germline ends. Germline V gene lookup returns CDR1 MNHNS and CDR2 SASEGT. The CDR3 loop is CASSEINTGELFF. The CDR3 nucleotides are TGTGCCAGCAGTGAAATAAACACCGGGGAGCTGTTTTTT.

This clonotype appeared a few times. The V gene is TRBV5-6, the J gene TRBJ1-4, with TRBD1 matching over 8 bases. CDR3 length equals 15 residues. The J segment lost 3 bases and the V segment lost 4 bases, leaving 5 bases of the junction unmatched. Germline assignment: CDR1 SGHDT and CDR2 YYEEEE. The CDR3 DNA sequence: TGTGCCAGCAGCAGACAGGGGACTGCTAATGAAAAACTGTTTTTT. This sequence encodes CASSRQGTANEKLFF. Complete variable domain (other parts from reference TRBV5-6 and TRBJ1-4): DAGVTQSPTHLIKTRGQQVTLRCSPKSGHDTVSWYQQALGQGPQFIFQYYEEEERQRGNFPDRFSGHQFPNYSSELNVNALLLGDSALYLCASSRQGTANEKLFFGSGTQLSVL.

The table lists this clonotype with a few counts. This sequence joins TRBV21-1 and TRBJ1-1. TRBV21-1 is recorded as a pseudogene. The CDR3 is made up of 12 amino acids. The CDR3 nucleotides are TGTGCCAGCTGCACGGTGAACACTGAAGCTTTCTTT. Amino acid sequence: CASCTVNTEAFF.

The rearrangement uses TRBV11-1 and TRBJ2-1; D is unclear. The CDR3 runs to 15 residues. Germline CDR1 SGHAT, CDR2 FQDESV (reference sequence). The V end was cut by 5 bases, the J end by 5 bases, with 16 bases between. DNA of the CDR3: TGTGCCAGCAGCCCTCTTTTTAGAATACACAATGAGCAGTTCTTC. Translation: CASSPLFRIHNEQFF.

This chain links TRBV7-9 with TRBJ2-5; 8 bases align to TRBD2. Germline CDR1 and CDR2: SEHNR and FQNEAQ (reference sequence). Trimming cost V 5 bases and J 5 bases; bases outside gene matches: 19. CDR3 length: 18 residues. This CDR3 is CASSPMASPAGDPETQYF. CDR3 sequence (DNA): TGTGCCAGCAGCCCTATGGCGAGTCCAGCGGGGGATCCTGAGACCCAGTACTTC.

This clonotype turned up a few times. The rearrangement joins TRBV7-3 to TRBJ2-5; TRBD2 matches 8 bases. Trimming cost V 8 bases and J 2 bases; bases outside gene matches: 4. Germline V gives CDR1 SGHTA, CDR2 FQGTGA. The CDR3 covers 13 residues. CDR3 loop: CASGAGVQETQYF. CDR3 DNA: TGTGCCAGCGGAGCGGGAGTTCAAGAGACCCAGTACTTC.

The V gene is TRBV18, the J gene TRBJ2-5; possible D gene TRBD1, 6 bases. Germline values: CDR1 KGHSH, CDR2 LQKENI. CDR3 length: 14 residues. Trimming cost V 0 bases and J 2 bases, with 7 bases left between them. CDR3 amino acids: CASSPPTGQETQYF. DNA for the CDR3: TGTGCCAGCTCACCACCTACAGGGCAAGAGACCCAGTACTTC.

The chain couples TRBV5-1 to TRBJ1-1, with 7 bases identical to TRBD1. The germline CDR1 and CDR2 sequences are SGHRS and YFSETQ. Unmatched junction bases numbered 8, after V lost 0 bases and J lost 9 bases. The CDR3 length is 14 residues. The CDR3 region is CASSLELTGVQAFF. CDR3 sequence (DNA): TGCGCCAGCAGCTTGGAACTCACAGGGGTACAAGCTTTCTTT.

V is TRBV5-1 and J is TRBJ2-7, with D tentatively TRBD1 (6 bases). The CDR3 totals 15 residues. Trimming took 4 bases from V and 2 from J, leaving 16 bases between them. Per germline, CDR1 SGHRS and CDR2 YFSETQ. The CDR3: CASSTTGAVTYEQYF. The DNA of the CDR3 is TGCGCCAGCAGCACGACAGGAGCGGTGACCTACGAGCAGTACTTC.

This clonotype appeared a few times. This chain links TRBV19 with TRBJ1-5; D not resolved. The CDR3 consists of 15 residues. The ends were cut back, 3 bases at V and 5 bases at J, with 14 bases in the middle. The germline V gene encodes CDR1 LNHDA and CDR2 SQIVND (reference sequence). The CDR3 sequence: CASSMGVLGHQPQHF. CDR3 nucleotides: TGTGCCAGTAGTATGGGAGTACTTGGCCATCAGCCCCAGCATTTT.

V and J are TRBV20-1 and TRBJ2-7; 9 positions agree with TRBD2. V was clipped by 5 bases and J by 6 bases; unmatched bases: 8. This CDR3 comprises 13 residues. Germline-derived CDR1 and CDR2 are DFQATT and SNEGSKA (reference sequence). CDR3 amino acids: CSAPRGGALEQYF. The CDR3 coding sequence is TGCAGTGCTCCTCGCGGGGGGGCTCTCGAGCAGTACTTC.

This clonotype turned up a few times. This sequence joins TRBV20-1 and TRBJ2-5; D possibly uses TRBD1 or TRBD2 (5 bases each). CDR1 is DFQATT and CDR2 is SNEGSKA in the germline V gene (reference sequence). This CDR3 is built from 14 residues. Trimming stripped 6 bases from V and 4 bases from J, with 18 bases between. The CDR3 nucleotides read TGCAGTGCCCCGGGGCCCGGGCCGGGAGAGACCCAGTACTTC. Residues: CSAPGPGPGETQYF.

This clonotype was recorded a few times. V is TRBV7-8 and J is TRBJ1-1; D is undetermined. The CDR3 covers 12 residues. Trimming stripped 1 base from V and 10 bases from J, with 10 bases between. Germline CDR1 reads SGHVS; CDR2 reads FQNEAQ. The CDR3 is CASSLVHPRAFF. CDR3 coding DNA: TGTGCCAGCAGCTTAGTACACCCTAGAGCTTTCTTT.

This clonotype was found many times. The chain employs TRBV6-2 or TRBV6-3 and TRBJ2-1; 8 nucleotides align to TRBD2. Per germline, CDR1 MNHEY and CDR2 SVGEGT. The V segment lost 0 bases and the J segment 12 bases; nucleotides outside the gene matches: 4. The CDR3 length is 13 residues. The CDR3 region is CASSYSVSGRQFF. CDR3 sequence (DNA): TGTGCCAGCAGTTACTCGGTGAGCGGGAGGCAGTTCTTC.

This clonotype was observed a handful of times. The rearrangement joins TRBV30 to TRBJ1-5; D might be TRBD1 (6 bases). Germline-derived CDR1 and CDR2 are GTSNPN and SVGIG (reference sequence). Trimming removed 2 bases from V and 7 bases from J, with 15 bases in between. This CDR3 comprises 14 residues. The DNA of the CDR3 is TGTGCCTGGAGTTCGGACAGCCTAAGACAGCCCCAGCATTTT. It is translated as CAWSSDSLRQPQHF.

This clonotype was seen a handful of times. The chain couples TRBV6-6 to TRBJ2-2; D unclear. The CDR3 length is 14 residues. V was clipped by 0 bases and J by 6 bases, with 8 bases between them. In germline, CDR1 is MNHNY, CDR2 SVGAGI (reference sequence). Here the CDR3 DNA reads TGTGCCAGCAGTTACTCGTGGGGTGCCGGGGAGCTGTTTTTT. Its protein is CASSYSWGAGELFF.

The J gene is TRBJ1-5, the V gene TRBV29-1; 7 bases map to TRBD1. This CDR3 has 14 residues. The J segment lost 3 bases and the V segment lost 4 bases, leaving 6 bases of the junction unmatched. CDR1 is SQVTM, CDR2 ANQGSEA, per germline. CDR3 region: CSVVTGELNQPQHF. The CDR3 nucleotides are TGCAGCGTTGTTACAGGGGAACTCAATCAGCCCCAGCATTTT.

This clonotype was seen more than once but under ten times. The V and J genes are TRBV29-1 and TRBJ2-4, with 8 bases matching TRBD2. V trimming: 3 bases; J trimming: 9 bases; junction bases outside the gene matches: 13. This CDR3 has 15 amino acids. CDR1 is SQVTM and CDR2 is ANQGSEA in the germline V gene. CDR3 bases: TGCAGCGTTGAGGACGGGACTAGGGGATGGGGCATTCAGTACTTC. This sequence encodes CSVEDGTRGWGIQYF.

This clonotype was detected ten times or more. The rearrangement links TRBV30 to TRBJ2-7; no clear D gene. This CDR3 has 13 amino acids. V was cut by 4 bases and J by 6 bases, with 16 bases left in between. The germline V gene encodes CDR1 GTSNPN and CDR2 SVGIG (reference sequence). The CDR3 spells CAWNSVRSPEQYF. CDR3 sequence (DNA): TGTGCCTGGAATTCCGTCAGGTCACCCGAGCAGTACTTC.

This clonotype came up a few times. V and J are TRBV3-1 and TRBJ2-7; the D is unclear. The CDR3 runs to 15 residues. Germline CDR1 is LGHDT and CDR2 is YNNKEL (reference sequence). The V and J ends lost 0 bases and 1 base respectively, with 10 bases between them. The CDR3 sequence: CASSQELLLSYEQYF. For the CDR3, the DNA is TGTGCCAGCAGCCAAGAACTCCTTCTTTCCTACGAGCAGTACTTC.

CDR3 protein: CASSPPSAENTDTQYF. The DNA for the CDR3 is TGTGCCAGCTCACCACCGTCAGCGGAAAACACAGATACGCAGTATTTT. The chain has TRBV18 and TRBJ2-3; tentatively, D is TRBD2 (5 bases). Germline CDR1 reads KGHSH; CDR2 reads LQKENI. The CDR3 length is 16 residues. V lost 0 bases, J lost 2 bases, and 12 bases lay in between.

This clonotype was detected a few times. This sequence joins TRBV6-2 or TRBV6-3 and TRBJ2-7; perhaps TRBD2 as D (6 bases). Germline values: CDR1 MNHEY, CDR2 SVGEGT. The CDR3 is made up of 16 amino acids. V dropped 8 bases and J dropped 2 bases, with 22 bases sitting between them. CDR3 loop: CASDPGITGVAYEQYF. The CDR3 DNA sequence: TGTGCCAGCGACCCGGGCATAACGGGAGTAGCCTACGAGCAGTACTTC.

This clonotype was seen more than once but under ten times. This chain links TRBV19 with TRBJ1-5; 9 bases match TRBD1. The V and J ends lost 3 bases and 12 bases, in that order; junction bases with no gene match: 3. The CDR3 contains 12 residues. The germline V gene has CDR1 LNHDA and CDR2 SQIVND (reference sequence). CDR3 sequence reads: CASSIRDRVQHF. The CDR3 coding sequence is TGTGCCAGTAGTATCCGGGACAGGGTCCAGCATTTT.

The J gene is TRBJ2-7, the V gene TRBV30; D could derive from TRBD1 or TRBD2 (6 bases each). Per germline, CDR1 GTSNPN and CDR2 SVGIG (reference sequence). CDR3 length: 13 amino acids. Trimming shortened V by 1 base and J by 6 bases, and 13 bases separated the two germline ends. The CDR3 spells CAWSGSGAGEQYF. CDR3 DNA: TGTGCCTGGAGTGGTTCGGGGGCAGGCGAGCAGTACTTC.